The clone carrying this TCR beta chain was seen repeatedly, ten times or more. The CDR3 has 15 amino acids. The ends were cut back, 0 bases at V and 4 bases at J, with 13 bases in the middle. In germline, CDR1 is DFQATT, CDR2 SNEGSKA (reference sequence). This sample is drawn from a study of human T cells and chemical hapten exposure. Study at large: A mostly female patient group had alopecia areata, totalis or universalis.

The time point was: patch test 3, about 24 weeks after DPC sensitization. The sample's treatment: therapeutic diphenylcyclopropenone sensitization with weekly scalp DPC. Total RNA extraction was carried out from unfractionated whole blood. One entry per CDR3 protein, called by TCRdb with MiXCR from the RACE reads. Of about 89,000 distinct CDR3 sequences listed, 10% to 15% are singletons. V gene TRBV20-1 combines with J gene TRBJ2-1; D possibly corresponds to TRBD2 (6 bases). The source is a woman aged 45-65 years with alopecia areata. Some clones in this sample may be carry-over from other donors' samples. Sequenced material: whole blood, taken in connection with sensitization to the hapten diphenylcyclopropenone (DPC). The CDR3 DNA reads TGCAGTGCTAGAGACGGCGGGACGGATTACAATGAGCAGTTCTTC. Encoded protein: CSARDGGTDYNEQFF.